The present T cell receptor (beta chain) was sequenced within a study of shared clonotypes between healthy human individuals. Whole-study findings and limits: Around 5.3% of naive CD4 clonotypes were shared across a few donors.

CDR1 SEHNR and CDR2 FQNEAQ come from the germline V gene (reference sequence). V was shortened by 4 bases and J by 4 bases, with 15 bases between the two germline ends. The CDR3 has 15 residues. Data came from immunoSEQ multiplex PCR; TCRdb stores just in-frame clones and leaves some out. The sample lists 750,000 to 1,000,000 clones; 80% to 95% were seen once. In the case of this clone: Its antigen is not identified.

In the naive CD8 group, cells lacked CD45RO and were positively selected for CCR7, so terminally differentiated effector memory CD45RA+ cells were left out. Participating donors were healthy, HIV-negative adults free of recent acute infections or vaccinations. Sequencing was carried out using naive CD8+ T cells sorted from blood. This TCR was sampled from a man aged 25 to 45 in good health. This chain joins TRBV7-9 and TRBJ2-3; TRBD2 might be the D (5 bases). CDR3 DNA sequence: TGTGCCAGCAGCTCACTAGAGACTTCCCCAGATACGCAGTATTTT. Translation: CASSSLETSPDTQYF.